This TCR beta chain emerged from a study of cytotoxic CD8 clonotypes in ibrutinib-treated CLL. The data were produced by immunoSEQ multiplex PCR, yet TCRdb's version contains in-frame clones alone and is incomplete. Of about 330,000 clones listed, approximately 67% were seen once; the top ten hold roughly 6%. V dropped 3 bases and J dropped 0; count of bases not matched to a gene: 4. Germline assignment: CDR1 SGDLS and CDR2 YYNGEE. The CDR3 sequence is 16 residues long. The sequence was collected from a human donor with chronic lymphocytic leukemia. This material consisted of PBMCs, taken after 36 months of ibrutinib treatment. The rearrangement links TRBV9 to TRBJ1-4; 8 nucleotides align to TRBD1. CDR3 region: CASSADRAATNEKLFF. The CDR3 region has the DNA TGTGCCAGCAGCGCGGACAGGGCGGCAACTAATGAAAAACTGTTTTTT.